This TCR beta chain was obtained from a study of cytomegalovirus exposure and HLA in healthy donors. About the study: Early released data had tens of millions of unique TCRs, all coming from HLA-typed donors.

V lost 2 bases, J lost 1 base, and 5 bases lay in between. The CDR3 runs to 13 residues. Per the germline V gene, CDR1 is GTSNPN and CDR2 is SVGIG (reference sequence). 13 Jbeta primers and 60 Vbeta primers were used for the PCR. The data were produced by immunoSEQ multiplex PCR, yet TCRdb's version contains in-frame clones alone and is incomplete. The sample carries about 97,000 clones, around 85% recorded once. The sequencing input was PBMCs. V and J are TRBV30 and TRBJ2-2; D call uncertain. This receptor was taken from a man aged 35-49 years in good health and CMV-seropositive. The CDR3 region has the DNA TGTGCCTGGAGTTCCAGGAACACCGGGGAGCTGTTTTTT. Translating it yields CAWSSRNTGELFF.